These T cell receptor beta chains were read from a single sample in a study of T-cell reconstitution after alpha-beta-depleted transplantation in children. One entry per CDR3 protein, called by TCRdb with MiXCR from the PCR reads. The table shows about 300,000 distinct CDR3 sequences, with about 9.4% occurring only once. Sequences were derived from PBMCs, sampled before TCRalphabeta/CD19-depleted stem cell transplant. These receptors were collected from a boy under two years old with acute myeloid leukemia, due to receive a stem cell transplant. The CDR3 runs from the conserved cysteine through the conserved F or W. A D gene is named only where the DNA matches it firmly. Only part of the rows carry a size: once, few, many, or a class if the clone is expanded.

abundance	v_gene	j_gene	d_gene	len	CDR3aa	CDR3nt
.	TRBV20-1	TRBJ2-6	.	20	CSARARGGSGGFGGANVLTF	TGCAGTGCTAGAGCAAGAGGGGGCAGCGGGGGATTCGGTGGGGCCAACGTCCTGACTTTC
.	TRBV12-3/TRBV12-4	TRBJ1-1	.	16	CASSLARWQKGTEAFF	TGTGCCAGCAGTTTGGCCCGCTGGCAGAAGGGCACTGAAGCTTTCTTT
.	TRBV19	TRBJ1-5	TRBD1	16	CASSIRDTGDNQPQHF	TGTGCCAGTAGTATACGGGATACAGGGGACAATCAGCCCCAGCATTTT
many	TRBV6-5	TRBJ2-3	TRBD2	19	CASSYRGLAGGLSTDTQYF	TGTGCCAGCAGTTATCGTGGACTAGCGGGGGGGCTCAGCACAGATACGCAGTATTTT
many	TRBV7-9	TRBJ2-1	TRBD2	15	CASSIWGLAGGEQFF	TGTGCCAGCAGCATCTGGGGACTAGCGGGCGGTGAGCAGTTCTTC
many	TRBV7-2	TRBJ2-5	TRBD1	15	CASSLWGQGKETQYF	TGTGCCAGCAGCTTATGGGGACAGGGGAAAGAGACCCAGTACTTC
many	TRBV28	TRBJ2-5	.	14	CASSLLPRGKTQYF	TGTGCCAGCAGCCTCCTTCCCAGGGGAAAGACCCAGTACTTC
many	TRBV12-3/TRBV12-4	TRBJ2-1	TRBD2	17	CASRGLAGPSSYNEQFF	TGTGCCAGCAGGGGACTAGCGGGGCCCAGCTCCTACAATGAGCAGTTCTTC
few	TRBV29-1	TRBJ1-2	.	10	CSVDRGGYTF	TGCAGCGTTGACAGGGGCGGCTACACCTTC
many	TRBV5-1	TRBJ2-5	TRBD1	18	CASSRLNRDRGLQETQYF	TGCGCCAGCAGCCGCTTAAACCGGGACAGGGGGCTACAAGAGACCCAGTACTTC
many	TRBV12-3/TRBV12-4	TRBJ1-6	TRBD1	17	CASSYGEDRGMNSPLHF	TGTGCCAGCAGTTATGGAGAGGACAGGGGTATGAATTCACCCCTCCACTTT
.	TRBV13	TRBJ2-7	.	15	CASSLTPGEVYEQYF	TGTGCCAGCAGCTTAACGCCGGGGGAGGTCTACGAGCAGTACTTC
many	TRBV20-1	TRBJ2-3	TRBD2	15	CSGRTSGSFTDTQYF	TGCAGTGGGCGGACTAGCGGGAGCTTCACAGATACGCAGTATTTT
.	TRBV5-1	TRBJ2-7	TRBD1	17	CASSLGPSTGGLGEQYF	TGCGCCAGCAGCTTGGGTCCCTCGACAGGGGGCCTGGGAGAGCAGTACTTC
many	TRBV7-3	TRBJ2-1	TRBD2	18	CASSLMRVAGGRNNEQFF	TGTGCCAGCAGCTTAATGAGAGTAGCGGGAGGGAGGAACAATGAGCAGTTCTTC
.	TRBV7-3	TRBJ1-6	.	14	CASSLTPGSSPLHF	TGTGCCAGCAGCTTAACACCAGGGAGCTCACCCCTCCACTTT
many	TRBV3-1	TRBJ2-1	TRBD1	14	CASSQWDRDNEQFF	TGTGCCAGCAGCCAATGGGACAGGGACAATGAGCAGTTCTTC
many	TRBV18	TRBJ1-1	TRBD1	14	CASSPQGANTEAFF	TGCGCCAGCAGCCCCCAGGGGGCCAACACTGAAGCTTTCTTT
many	TRBV5-5	TRBJ1-2	TRBD1	15	CASSFNGQGGDGYTF	TGTGCCAGCAGCTTCAATGGACAGGGGGGAGATGGCTACACCTTC
many	TRBV28	TRBJ2-1	TRBD2	15	CASSRFSGTGNEQFF	TGTGCCAGCAGTCGATTTAGCGGGACTGGTAATGAGCAGTTCTTC
.	TRBV3-1	TRBJ2-1	TRBD2	15	CACTNPGLANNEQFF	TGTGCCTGCACCAACCCGGGACTAGCGAACAATGAGCAGTTCTTC
many	TRBV13	TRBJ2-7	.	14	CASSLGRGSYEQYF	TGTGCCAGCAGCTTAGGAAGGGGCTCCTACGAGCAGTACTTC
few	TRBV5-4	TRBJ2-1	TRBD2	12	CASSAGLATQFF	TGTGCCAGCAGCGCGGGACTAGCTACGCAGTTCTTC
many	TRBV4-3	TRBJ2-2	TRBD2	18	CASSQGLAGGGRTGELFF	TGCGCCAGCAGCCAAGGCCTAGCGGGAGGGGGAAGGACCGGGGAGCTGTTTTTT
many	TRBV28	TRBJ1-1	.	11	CASILHTEAFF	TGTGCCAGCATCCTACACACTGAAGCTTTCTTT
many	TRBV19	TRBJ2-4	TRBD1	14	CASTRDRGKNIQYF	TGTGCCAGTACCCGGGACAGGGGGAAAAACATTCAGTACTTC
.	TRBV6-5	TRBJ2-7	.	15	CASSLLADSSYEQYF	TGTGCCAGCAGTTTACTGGCCGACAGCTCCTACGAGCAGTACTTC
many	TRBV12-5	TRBJ2-1	.	18	CASGLPQASPSSYNEQFF	TGTGCTAGTGGTTTGCCACAGGCTTCCCCAAGCTCCTACAATGAGCAGTTCTTC
many	TRBV12-3/TRBV12-4	TRBJ1-4	TRBD1	15	CASRHQGAVNEKLFF	TGTGCCAGCAGACACCAGGGGGCAGTTAATGAAAAACTGTTTTTT
many	TRBV2	TRBJ2-5	.	11	CASNPDGTQYF	TGTGCCAGCAACCCGGATGGGACCCAGTACTTC
many	TRBV12-3/TRBV12-4	TRBJ2-2	.	16	CASSPRVGLNTGELFF	TGTGCCAGCAGTCCCCGCGTAGGGTTGAACACCGGGGAGCTGTTTTTT
few	TRBV27	TRBJ2-1	TRBD1	16	CASSLWGDRERNEQFF	TGTGCCAGCAGTTTATGGGGGGACAGGGAAAGAAATGAGCAGTTCTTC
.	TRBV7-9	TRBJ1-6	.	15	CASSFSGGFNSPLHF	TGTGCCAGCAGCTTTTCTGGGGGGTTTAATTCACCCCTCCACTTT
many	TRBV28	TRBJ1-6	.	14	CASRPESYNSPLHF	TGTGCCAGCAGGCCAGAGTCCTATAATTCACCCCTCCACTTT
many	TRBV12-3/TRBV12-4	TRBJ1-5	.	14	CASSSRVGNQPQHF	TGTGCCAGCAGTTCCAGGGTTGGCAATCAGCCCCAGCATTTT
.	TRBV4-3	TRBJ1-1	.	15	CASSQVQGRNTEAFF	TGCGCCAGCAGCCAAGTACAGGGAAGAAACACTGAAGCTTTCTTT
many	TRBV7-2	TRBJ2-5	.	14	CASSLPAGQGTQYF	TGTGCCAGCAGCTTACCGGCAGGTCAAGGGACCCAGTACTTC
few	TRBV23-1	TRBJ2-4	.	13	CASRTGVKNIQYF	TGCGCCAGCAGGACAGGAGTAAAAAACATTCAGTACTTC
many	TRBV12-3/TRBV12-4	TRBJ2-7	.	13	CASSLKRAYEQYF	TGTGCCAGCAGTTTAAAGAGGGCCTACGAGCAGTACTTC
few	TRBV12-3/TRBV12-4	TRBJ1-5	.	12	CASSFKGQPQHF	TGTGCCAGCAGTTTTAAAGGTCAGCCCCAGCATTTT
many	TRBV20-1	TRBJ1-6	.	17	CSARVGGASSYNSPLHF	TGCAGTGCTAGAGTAGGGGGGGCGAGCTCCTATAATTCACCCCTCCACTTT
many	TRBV7-2	TRBJ2-7	.	13	CASSLAGGHEQYF	TGTGCCAGCAGCTTAGCGGGGGGTCACGAGCAGTACTTC
.	TRBV29-1	TRBJ2-1	.	12	CSVAGGYNEQFF	TGCAGCGTTGCGGGCGGATACAATGAGCAGTTCTTC
.	TRBV7-2	TRBJ2-1	.	13	CASSAIVGHEQFF	TGTGCCAGCAGCGCGATAGTGGGGCATGAGCAGTTCTTC
few	TRBV5-1	TRBJ2-2	.	15	CASTSPDKYTGELFF	TGCGCCAGCACCTCCCCGGACAAGTACACCGGGGAGCTGTTTTTT
few	TRBV7-2	TRBJ1-6	TRBD1	14	CASSSQGHNSPLHF	TGTGCCAGCAGCTCACAGGGGCATAATTCACCCCTCCACTTT
.	TRBV5-4	TRBJ1-5	.	15	CASSPGQLWDQPQHF	TGTGCCAGCAGCCCCGGACAGCTCTGGGATCAGCCCCAGCATTTT
few	TRBV7-7	TRBJ2-1	TRBD2	14	CASSFGGGADEQFF	TGTGCTAGCAGCTTTGGCGGGGGGGCGGATGAGCAGTTCTTC
.	TRBV29-1	TRBJ2-7	TRBD1	15	CSAAISRDRGREQYF	TGCAGCGCCGCCATCTCCCGGGACAGGGGTCGCGAGCAGTACTTC
many	TRBV10-3	TRBJ2-5	TRBD2	14	CAISEREAGETQYF	TGTGCCATCAGTGAGCGGGAGGCGGGAGAGACCCAGTACTTC
.	TRBV13	TRBJ2-3	.	13	CASSNRVTDTQYF	TGTGCCAGCAGCAACAGGGTTACAGATACGCAGTATTTT
many	TRBV25-1	TRBJ2-5	TRBD2	16	CASSEHLAGIQETQYF	TGTGCCAGCAGTGAACACCTAGCGGGGATCCAAGAGACCCAGTACTTC
many	TRBV28	TRBJ1-1	TRBD1	15	CASSPAGGLGTEAFF	TGTGCCAGCAGTCCGGCAGGGGGCCTAGGCACTGAAGCTTTCTTT
many	TRBV10-3	TRBJ1-2	.	14	CAISESGRMYGYTF	TGTGCCATCAGTGAGTCGGGGAGGATGTATGGCTACACCTTC
.	TRBV4-3	TRBJ2-1	TRBD2	16	CASSQDGLAAGNEQFF	TGCGCCAGCAGCCAAGACGGACTAGCTGCCGGGAATGAGCAGTTCTTC